These 4 T cell receptor beta chains share one sample of origin, sequenced in a study of vaccination effects on CD4 cells after COVID-19. Data came from immunoSEQ multiplex PCR; TCRdb stores just in-frame clones and leaves some out. The sample lists some 20,000 clones, approximately 70% occurring once. Sequencing followed a ViraFEST assay step that expanded antigen-specific CD4+ T cells with viral peptide pools. An approximately 10-day culture period preceded the isolation of CD4+ T cells. Antigens for these TCRs are unknown. The input for sequencing was CD4+ T cells from PBMCs cultured with HCoV-229E spike peptides, taken before COVID-19 vaccination. The receptor source for this set is a human donor who received a COVID-19 vaccine.

This clone was counted only a few times. V and J are TRBV5-1 and TRBJ2-1; D is uncertain. The length of the CDR3 is 14 residues. Germline-derived CDR1 and CDR2 are SGHRS and YFSETQ. With 6 bases removed from V and 8 bases from J, the gap between germline ends came to 18 bases. The CDR3 DNA follows: TGCGCCAGCAACATGGATGATCCGGGCTATGAGCAGTTCTTC. Its translation is CASNMDDPGYEQFF.

This clone was counted between two and nine times. The chain combines TRBV7-6 with TRBJ1-2; 7 bases line up with TRBD1. Germline assignment: CDR1 SGHVS and CDR2 FNYEAQ. CDR3 length equals 15 residues. V shed 1 base and J 2 bases; nucleotides not matched to a gene: 4. This CDR3 is CASSLGQGGNYGYTF. The CDR3 nucleotides are TGTGCCAGCAGCTTAGGACAGGGAGGGAACTATGGCTACACCTTC.

This chain joins TRBV6-5 and TRBJ1-2; D not certain. Germline lookup yields CDR1 MNHEY and CDR2 SVGAGI. V shed 6 bases and J shed 5 bases, with 13 bases lying between them. This CDR3 has 13 amino acids. The CDR3 DNA reads as TGTGCCAGCAGCCTCCCACAGTCGTATGGCTACACCTTC. Translated: CASSLPQSYGYTF.

This clone was observed a handful of times. The chain combines TRBV5-4 with TRBJ2-7; D is unclear. This CDR3 spans 14 amino acids. The V end lost 3 bases, the J end lost 3 bases, and 13 bases lay between the germline ends. The germline CDR1 and CDR2 sequences are SGHNT and YYREEE (reference sequence). The CDR3 sequence: CASSWRPRSYEQYF. The CDR3 DNA sequence: TGTGCCAGCAGCTGGCGCCCCCGAAGCTACGAGCAGTACTTC.